Below, 16 T cell receptor beta chains from the same sample are listed, as sequenced in a study of identical twins. TCRdb reprocessed the 5' RACE reads with MiXCR, giving one entry per CDR3 protein. This sample yields 200,000 to 250,000 distinct CDR3 sequences, of which over 5% are seen a single time; 14% to 15% belongs to the top ten. These records were also assigned to another study, of T cells expressing NK-cell markers.

The sequenced material came from CD8+ T cells sorted from blood. These receptors originate from a woman aged 18-29 years in good health.

This clonotype was counted ten times or more. This chain connects TRBV12-3 or TRBV12-4 to TRBJ2-2, with D perhaps matching TRBD1 or TRBD2 (5 bases each). The CDR3 spans 14 residues. The ends were cut back, 6 bases at V and 4 bases at J, with 12 bases in the middle. The CDR3 loop reads CASSLGDVTGELFF. The CDR3 DNA sequence: TGTGCCAGCAGCCTAGGGGACGTCACCGGGGAGCTGTTTTTT.

This chain joins TRBV19 and TRBJ2-7; 10 bases fit TRBD1. There are 16 residues in the CDR3. Germline loops: CDR1 LNHDA, CDR2 SQIVND (reference sequence). The junction had 11 bases not matched to a gene; V was cut back by 6 bases and J by 3 bases. CDR3 nucleotides: TGTGCCAGTAGGATCGGGACCGGGACAGGGGACTACGAGCAGTACTTC. Amino acid sequence: CASRIGTGTGDYEQYF.

This clonotype has at least ten counts. This chain joins TRBV7-8 and TRBJ2-1, with 7 bases lining up with TRBD1. The CDR3 spans 15 residues. V trimming: 2 bases; J trimming: 5 bases; junction bases outside the gene matches: 6. CDR1 is SGHVS and CDR2 is FQNEAQ in the germline V gene. The CDR3 DNA reads as TGTGCCAGCAGCTTATACGGGACAGTTAACAATGAGCAGTTCTTC. It translates to CASSLYGTVNNEQFF.

This clonotype was counted at least ten times. This rearrangement joins TRBV7-9 to TRBJ2-7, with no clear D. The CDR3 has 15 residues. V was pared by 1 base and J by 5 bases, with 15 bases between. Per germline, CDR1 SEHNR and CDR2 FQNEAQ (reference sequence). The CDR3 DNA reads as TGTGCCAGCAGCTTAGGATGGGCCTTTGAGGACGAGCAGTACTTC. Its protein is CASSLGWAFEDEQYF.

The chain's CDR3 is CASSLEWGGSQPQHF. The CDR3 DNA reads as TGTGCCAGCAGCTTAGAGTGGGGGGGGAGCCAGCCCCAGCATTTT. This chain links TRBV11-2 with TRBJ1-5; TRBD1 might be the D (5 bases). The CDR3 has 15 amino acids. The ends were cut back, 0 bases at V and 7 bases at J, with 13 bases in the middle. In germline, CDR1 is SGHAT, CDR2 FQNNGV. The full variable domain, with the rest looked up from reference TRBV11-2 and TRBJ1-5, is EAGVAQSPRYKIIEKRQSVAFWCNPISGHATLYWYQQILGQGPKLLIQFQNNGVVDDSQLPKDRFSAERLKGVDSTLKIQPAKLEDSAVYLCASSLEWGGSQPQHFGDGTRLSIL.

Here the CDR3 DNA reads TGTGCCAGCAGCGACGGAGAAGACACTGAAGCTTTCTTT. Amino acid sequence: CASSDGEDTEAFF. V gene TRBV9 combines with J gene TRBJ1-1; D uncertain. V was cut by 3 bases and J by 3 bases, with 9 bases left in between. From germline, CDR1 is SGDLS and CDR2 YYNGEE. This CDR3 spans 13 amino acids.

At least ten counts were recorded for this clonotype. The gene calls are TRBV6-5 and TRBJ2-3; D remains unclear. V was trimmed by 4 bases and J by 2 bases, leaving 7 bases between them. The CDR3 runs to 13 residues. CDR1 and CDR2 from the germline V gene are MNHEY and SVGAGI. CDR3 residues: CASSSGFTDTQYF. CDR3 coding DNA: TGTGCCAGCAGTTCTGGTTTCACAGATACGCAGTATTTT.

V gene TRBV25-1 combines with J gene TRBJ1-1, with 9 positions matching TRBD1. V shed 4 bases, J shed 5 bases, and the junction held 5 bases outside the gene matches. This CDR3 comprises 14 residues. From germline, CDR1 is MGHDK and CDR2 SYGVNS. For the CDR3, the DNA is TGTGCCAGCAGTGTACAGGGGGCGTTGACTGAAGCTTTCTTT. Protein: CASSVQGALTEAFF.

At least ten counts were recorded for this clonotype. This chain joins TRBV4-2 and TRBJ2-5; D is unclear. Trimming took off 0 bases at V and 10 bases at J, with 9 bases between the two ends. Germline CDR1 is LGHNA and CDR2 is YNFKEQ. The length of the CDR3 is 12 residues. The CDR3 spells CASSQEGKVQYF. DNA of the CDR3: TGTGCCAGCAGCCAAGAGGGCAAGGTCCAGTACTTC.

Many counts were recorded for this clonotype. The chain recombines TRBV11-2 with TRBJ1-2; D remains unclear. Germline CDR1 and CDR2: SGHAT and FQNNGV. CDR3 length: 16 amino acids. V dropped 7 bases and J dropped 6 bases, with 24 bases sitting between them. CDR3 in DNA: TGTGCCAGCACCCCTGGCCCGGCGCGGTTAAGCGATGGCTACACCTTC. It yields the protein CASTPGPARLSDGYTF.

This clonotype was observed a handful of times. The V call is TRBV5-6, the J call TRBJ2-1, with TRBD2 matching 9 bases. The CDR3 runs 16 residues. Germline-derived CDR1 and CDR2 are SGHDT and YYEEEE. The junction had 8 bases not matched to a gene; V was cut back by 0 bases and J by 7 bases. The CDR3 sequence: CASSLVGAGGSNEQFF. CDR3 in DNA: TGTGCCAGCAGCTTGGTGGGCGCGGGAGGGAGTAATGAGCAGTTCTTC.

This clonotype was observed many times. The chain couples TRBV15 to TRBJ2-3, with D perhaps TRBD1 (6 bases). The CDR3 length is 14 residues. The V gene lost 0 bases and the J gene lost 4 bases, with 8 bases spanning the gap. Germline CDR1 and CDR2: LNHNV and YYDKDF (reference sequence). CDR3 amino acids: CATSRDRGPDTQYF. CDR3 nucleotides: TGTGCCACCAGCAGAGACAGGGGACCAGATACGCAGTATTTT. The full variable domain, completed using reference TRBV15 and TRBJ2-3, is DAMVIQNPRYQVTQFGKPVTLSCSQTLNHNVMYWYQQKSSQAPKLLFHYYDKDFNNEADTPDNFQSRRPNTSFCFLDIRSPGLGDTAMYLCATSRDRGPDTQYFGPGTRLTVL.

V usage is TRBV9 and J usage is TRBJ2-1, with 7 bases fitting TRBD2. CDR1 and CDR2 from the germline V gene are SGDLS and YYNGEE. The V and J ends lost 0 bases and 6 bases, in that order; junction bases with no gene match: 6. The CDR3 runs to 15 residues. The CDR3 nucleotides read TGTGCCAGCAGCGTAGGAGGCGGGAGAAGCAATGAGCAGTTCTTC. It is translated as CASSVGGGRSNEQFF.

The chain recombines TRBV11-3 with TRBJ1-2, with D possibly being TRBD1 (6 bases). CDR1 SGHNT and CDR2 YENEEA come from the germline V gene. CDR3 length: 14 amino acids. The ends were cut back, 5 bases at V and 2 bases at J, with 12 bases in the middle. CDR3 residues: CASSTPGQNYGYTF. For the CDR3, the DNA is TGTGCCAGCAGCACCCCGGGACAAAACTATGGCTACACCTTC.

V gene TRBV20-1 combines with J gene TRBJ1-1; no definite D call. This CDR3 comprises 13 residues. Germline V gives CDR1 DFQATT, CDR2 SNEGSKA (reference sequence). V was shortened by 3 bases and J by 5 bases, with 13 bases between the two germline ends. In nucleotides, the CDR3 is TGCAGTGCTAGGGAAGGCTTCAGGACTGAAGCTTTCTTT. Translated, it gives CSAREGFRTEAFF.

This clonotype was detected only a few times. The chain couples TRBV12-3 or TRBV12-4 to TRBJ2-1; D is undetermined. The CDR3 length is 12 residues. V was cut by 7 bases and J by 15 bases, with 19 bases left in between. The CDR3 DNA sequence: TGTGCCAGCACTGTGGGTTTTAGTAATCGGTTCTTC. Amino acids: CASTVGFSNRFF.